These 21 T cell receptor beta chains were all obtained from the same sample, sequenced in a study of T cells in Graves' hyperthyroidism and ophthalmopathy (dated by TCRdb to the late 2010s). The library was prepared using multiplex PCR. TCRdb lists the instrument as Illumina HiSeq 2000. The TCR beta CDR3 regions were amplified from the RNA transcripts. The first round of RT-PCR for the TCR CDR3 was performed with the HTBI primer set and the Qiagen OneStep RT-PCR kit. Clones were called with MiXCR by TCRdb after fastp trimmed the public reads at Q25, and only in-frame beta chains were retained. Every distinct CDR3 protein forms one entry, paired with its most common genes and DNA. The sample table shows under 350,000 distinct CDR3 sequences, and 15% to 20% are seen once. The ten biggest clones cover under 55% of the sample. Sequenced sample: blood. The receptors were sampled from a woman in her 50s with Graves' hyperthyroidism.

Many counts were recorded for this clonotype. This CDR3 reads CASRGDRYLGYGYTF. Written as DNA, the CDR3 is TGTGCCAGCAGAGGCGACAGGTACTTGGGCTATGGCTACACCTTC. The rearrangement uses TRBV2 and TRBJ1-2; possible D gene TRBD1, 6 bases. Trimming left V 6 bases short and J 4 bases short, with 18 bases between. Germline CDR1 reads SNHLY; CDR2 reads FYNNEI. This CDR3 comprises 15 residues.

The chain uses TRBV10-3 and TRBJ2-1; the match to TRBD1 covers 9 bases. The CDR3 runs to 14 residues. Trimming at V came to 11 bases and at J to 6 bases, leaving 11 bases not matched to a gene. Germline V gene lookup returns CDR1 ENHRY and CDR2 SYGVKD. The CDR3 DNA sequence: TGTGCCGTATCGAGGGGGACAGGGTTCAATGAGCAGTTCTTC. Amino acids: CAVSRGTGFNEQFF.

This chain uses TRBV7-9 with TRBJ2-2; TRBD1 matches at 7 bases. The J segment lost 6 bases and the V segment lost 5 bases, leaving 9 bases of the junction unmatched. Germline V lookup: CDR1 SEHNR, CDR2 FQNEAQ (reference sequence). The CDR3 loop spans 15 amino acids. CDR3 residues: CASSETDRVAGELFF. CDR3 nucleotides: TGTGCCAGCAGCGAGACCGACAGGGTCGCCGGGGAGCTGTTTTTT.

In its sample, this clonotype was seen many times. This sequence joins TRBV6-2 or TRBV6-3 and TRBJ2-7; the D gene could be TRBD1 or TRBD2 (5 bases each). Trimming took off 4 bases at V and 6 bases at J, with 10 bases between the two ends. CDR3 size: 12 residues. Germline CDR1 MNHEY, CDR2 SVGEGT. CDR3 residues: CASSSRGGEQYV. The CDR3 nucleotides read TGTGCCAGCAGTTCCCGGGGCGGCGAGCAGTACGTC.

V gene TRBV10-3 combines with J gene TRBJ1-5, with a possible D match to TRBD1 (6 bases). The V gene's germline CDR1 is ENHRY and CDR2 SYGVKD. The ends were cut back, 4 bases at V and 2 bases at J, with 12 bases in the middle. This CDR3 has 15 amino acids. DNA for the CDR3: TGTGCCATCAGTGGCCCAGGGGTAGGCAATCAGCCCCAGCATTTT. Protein product: CAISGPGVGNQPQHF.

The chain uses TRBV14 and TRBJ2-3; 9 positions match TRBD1. Trimming removed 4 bases from V and 4 bases from J; junction bases left unmatched: 18. This CDR3 has 19 amino acids. The germline V gene encodes CDR1 SGHDN and CDR2 FVKESK. The CDR3 coding sequence is TGTGCCAGCAGCCGCAAGATCAGTAGGGGACAGGGTGGACCAGATACGCAGTATTTT. This encodes CASSRKISRGQGGPDTQYF. The entire variable domain, with the rest obtained from reference TRBV14 and TRBJ2-3, is as follows: EAGVTQFPSHSVIEKGQTVTLRCDPISGHDNLYWYRRVMGKEIKFLLHFVKESKQDESGMPNNRFLAERTGGTYSTLKVQPAELEDSGVYFCASSRKISRGQGGPDTQYFGPGTRLTVL.

This clonotype was found many times. The rearrangement joins TRBV28 to TRBJ2-3, with 7 bases that match TRBD2. V shed 6 bases and J 2 bases; nucleotides not matched to a gene: 5. The CDR3 runs to 14 residues. The germline gives CDR1 MDHEN, CDR2 SYDVKM. The CDR3: CASRFAGDTDTQYF. CDR3 nucleotide sequence: TGTGCCAGCAGGTTCGCGGGAGACACAGATACGCAGTATTTT.

In this sample, this clonotype turned up many times. V and J are TRBV5-1 and TRBJ2-1; 7 bases fit TRBD2. The CDR3 is 15 amino acids. Trimming at V came to 3 bases and at J to 0 bases, leaving 3 bases not matched to a gene. Germline V gene lookup returns CDR1 SGHRS and CDR2 YFSETQ. The CDR3 spells CASSSSGNSYNEQFF. DNA of the CDR3: TGCGCCAGCAGCTCAAGCGGGAACTCCTACAATGAGCAGTTCTTC.

Remarks on this clonotype: One junction end disagrees with the germline gene, perhaps due to a read error. The chain carries TRBV15 and TRBJ2-6, with a weak D call TRBD2 (6 bases). Germline CDR1 is LNHNV and CDR2 is YYDKDF (reference sequence). The CDR3 is made up of 11 amino acids. The CDR3 DNA reads as TGTGCCACCAGCGGCGGGACCGACTATTCTTTC. This translates into CATSGGTDYSF.

In DNA form, the CDR3 reads TGTGCCAGCAGTGGCATCAGTGACGGCTACACCTTC. It translates to CASSGISDGYTF. The V gene is TRBV2, the J gene TRBJ1-2; unclear D gene. V was trimmed by 4 bases and J by 8 bases, leaving 11 bases between them. The CDR3 totals 12 residues. Germline V gene sequence: CDR1 SNHLY, CDR2 FYNNEI.

J is TRBJ2-7 and V is TRBV9, with D unresolved. The V end was cut by 1 base, the J end by 7 bases, with 15 bases between. CDR3 length equals 14 residues. Looked up from germline, CDR1 is SGDLS and CDR2 is YYNGEE. In nucleotides, the CDR3 is TGTGCCAGCAGCGTACGGGCGGACCGTAGTGAGCAGTACTTC. Amino acids: CASSVRADRSEQYF.

The chain links TRBV19 to TRBJ2-1; D possibly matches TRBD1 or TRBD2 (5 bases each). V was trimmed by 0 bases and J by 9 bases, leaving 21 bases between them. The CDR3 is made up of 17 amino acids. Germline lookup yields CDR1 LNHDA and CDR2 SQIVND (reference sequence). The CDR3 spells CASSIDRGSARGSEQFF. CDR3 nucleotides: TGTGCCAGTAGTATAGATCGGGGCTCCGCTAGGGGCAGTGAGCAGTTCTTC.

The genes are TRBV19 and TRBJ1-5; TRBD1 might be the D (5 bases). V gave up 3 bases and J gave up 2 bases, with 5 bases separating them. Germline V gene data show CDR1 as LNHDA and CDR2 as SQIVND (reference sequence). This CDR3 has 13 amino acids. Here the CDR3 reads CASSMGGNQPQHF. CDR3 DNA sequence: TGTGCCAGTAGTATGGGGGGCAATCAGCCCCAGCATTTT.

Ten or more counts support this clonotype. The chain carries TRBV2 and TRBJ2-7, with 10 bases fitting TRBD2. CDR3 length: 15 amino acids. Germline loops: CDR1 SNHLY, CDR2 FYNNEI. V shed 7 bases and J 7 bases; nucleotides not matched to a gene: 13. The CDR3 loop is CASKVSGRQNSEQYF. DNA of the CDR3: TGTGCCAGCAAAGTTAGCGGGAGGCAGAATTCAGAGCAGTACTTC.

V is TRBV7-9 and J is TRBJ2-1; 14 nucleotides line up with TRBD2. After removal of 5 bases from V and 7 bases from J, the junction contained 10 bases not matched to a gene. The CDR3 covers 17 residues. The germline CDR1 and CDR2 sequences are SEHNR and FQNEAQ (reference sequence). CDR3 amino acids: CASSVQMTSGGDNEQFF. The CDR3 nucleotides read TGTGCCAGCAGCGTCCAAATGACTAGCGGGGGGGATAATGAGCAGTTCTTC.

This clonotype was counted a few times. The genes are TRBV7-9 and TRBJ1-3; 7 nucleotides agree with TRBD1. CDR1 is SEHNR and CDR2 is FQNEAQ in the germline V gene (reference sequence). CDR3 size: 16 residues. With V trimmed by 8 bases and J by 1 base, 11 bases remained unmatched. The CDR3 is CASRDSYRGSGNTIYF. The CDR3 nucleotides are TGTGCCAGCCGGGACAGCTACCGAGGGTCTGGAAACACCATATATTTT.

The chain links TRBV10-2 to TRBJ1-2, with a possible D match to TRBD1 (5 bases). The CDR3 contains 15 residues. Per germline, CDR1 WSHSY and CDR2 SAAADI. Trimming took off 8 bases at V and 5 bases at J, with 21 bases between the two ends. The CDR3 nucleotides read TGCGCCAGCGCCCCCGGGACGGCCTTGGATTATGGCTACACCTTC. Protein sequence: CASAPGTALDYGYTF.

J is TRBJ2-3 and V is TRBV10-2; 12 nucleotides line up with TRBD2. The trim removed 5 bases at V and 3 bases at J, leaving 6 bases unmatched. The CDR3 loop spans 16 amino acids. Germline lookup yields CDR1 WSHSY and CDR2 SAAADI. DNA for the CDR3: TGCGCCAGCAGTAGGACTAGCGGGGTTGGGACAGATACGCAGTATTTT. Translated: CASSRTSGVGTDTQYF.

In its sample, this clonotype was seen many times. J is TRBJ2-7 and V is TRBV20-1; tentatively, D is TRBD1 (5 bases). This CDR3 region has 14 residues. Germline V lookup: CDR1 DFQATT, CDR2 SNEGSKA (reference sequence). V lost 0 bases and J 2 bases, leaving 11 bases between the germline ends. The CDR3 bases are TGCAGTGCTAGAGATCCGACAGCGACCTACGAGCAGTACTTC. It specifies CSARDPTATYEQYF.

This chain connects TRBV6-2 or TRBV6-3 to TRBJ2-1, with 12 positions matching TRBD2. CDR1 and CDR2 from the germline V gene are MNHEY and SVGEGT. The V and J ends lost 1 base and 6 bases, in that order; junction bases with no gene match: 13. This CDR3 spans 19 amino acids. Here the CDR3 DNA reads TGTGCCAGCAGTTACTTGGCTAGCGGGAGGGCCTTTTTCGCCAATGAGCAGTTCTTC. It translates to CASSYLASGRAFFANEQFF.

This clonotype was seen more than once but under ten times. The chain has TRBV4-1 and TRBJ1-1; 9 positions match TRBD1. CDR1 MGHRA and CDR2 YSYEKL come from the germline V gene. V lost 1 base and J lost 4; bases outside the gene matches: 4. This CDR3 contains 15 residues. The DNA for the CDR3 is TGCGCCAGCAGCCAAGGCGACAGGGGGGGCACTGAAGCTTTCTTT. Protein sequence: CASSQGDRGGTEAFF.